This is a list of T cell receptor beta chains from one sample in a study of blood T cells in healthy people across ages. From the 5' RACE reads, TCRdb called clonotypes with MiXCR, one entry per CDR3 protein. This table holds roughly 1.5 million distinct CDR3 sequences, approximately 43% found once. The specimen was blood. These receptor sequences come from a woman aged 18-29 years in good health. CDR3s include the opening cysteine and the closing phenylalanine or tryptophan. A D gene is named only where the DNA matches it firmly. Not every row has a clone size; where given, it reads once, few, many or a size class.

v_gene	j_gene	d_gene	abundance	CDR3aa	CDR3nt
TRBV7-6	TRBJ2-2	-	-	CASSLRGADTGELFF	TGTGCCAGCAGCTTACGGGGCGCGGACACCGGGGAGCTGTTTTTT
TRBV2	TRBJ1-2	-	-	CASDGLGGHYGYTF	TGTGCCAGCGACGGCCTGGGCGGACACTATGGCTACACCTTC
TRBV29-1	TRBJ2-7	TRBD2	-	CSVALAGGPVAYEQYF	TGCAGCGTTGCGTTAGCGGGAGGGCCGGTAGCCTACGAGCAGTACTTC
TRBV4-3	TRBJ2-3	-	many	CASSQDAGLTDTQYF	TGCGCCAGCAGCCAAGATGCTGGACTCACAGATACGCAGTATTTT
TRBV7-2	TRBJ1-2	-	few	CASSLDRIDYTF	TGTGCCAGCAGCTTAGATCGAATAGACTACACCTTC
TRBV10-2	TRBJ2-5	-	-	CARSDSGYQETQYF	TGCGCCCGCAGCGACTCAGGCTACCAAGAGACCCAGTACTTC
TRBV3-1	TRBJ2-7	-	few	CASSQGDYEQYF	TGTGCCAGCAGCCAGGGAGACTACGAGCAGTACTTC
TRBV7-9	TRBJ2-7	-	few	CASSPTGTSSYNEQYF	TGTGCCAGCTCTCCCACCGGGACAAGCTCCTACAATGAGCAGTACTTC
TRBV27	TRBJ2-1	-	few	CASSLTFLGYNEQFF	TGTGCCAGCAGTTTAACATTCCTAGGCTACAATGAGCAGTTCTTC
TRBV29-1	TRBJ2-7	-	few	CSAKELGVFGYEQYF	TGCAGCGCCAAAGAGTTGGGGGTTTTTGGCTACGAGCAGTACTTC
TRBV7-9	TRBJ1-1	-	-	CASNLTESNTEAFF	TGTGCCAGCAACTTAACAGAATCGAACACTGAAGCTTTCTTT
TRBV4-1	TRBJ2-1	TRBD1	few	CASSQVTGGSYNEQFF	TGCGCCAGCAGCCAAGTAACAGGGGGCTCCTACAATGAGCAGTTCTTC
TRBV28	TRBJ2-7	TRBD2	-	CASSTGAGGTYEQYF	TGTGCCAGCAGTACAGGAGCGGGAGGGACCTACGAGCAGTACTTC
TRBV11-2	TRBJ2-5	-	-	CASSLDGLPRQETQYF	TGTGCCAGCAGCTTAGATGGACTCCCGAGACAAGAGACCCAGTACTTC
TRBV12-3/TRBV12-4	TRBJ2-5	-	many	CASSRIQYSQETQYF	TGTGCCAGCAGTCGAATTCAGTACAGTCAAGAGACCCAGTACTTC
TRBV20-1	TRBJ1-5	-	few	CSARGVGQYRNQPQHF	TGCAGTGCTAGAGGGGTAGGGCAGTATCGCAATCAGCCCCAGCATTTT
TRBV15	TRBJ1-1	-	-	CATSSGGARTEAFF	TGTGCCACCAGCAGTGGGGGGGCACGGACTGAAGCTTTCTTT
TRBV6-6	TRBJ1-2	TRBD1	few	CASTDPQGAANYGYTF	TGTGCCAGCACCGACCCTCAGGGGGCAGCTAACTATGGCTACACCTTC
TRBV24-1	TRBJ2-1	-	few	CATSEGSRNEQFF	TGTGCCACCAGTGAGGGCAGCCGCAATGAGCAGTTCTTC
TRBV5-1	TRBJ2-1	TRBD1	-	CASSFQGAVNEQFF	TGCGCCAGCAGCTTTCAGGGGGCGGTCAATGAGCAGTTCTTC
TRBV20-1	TRBJ1-2	TRBD1	-	CSAGGQGANYGYTF	TGCAGTGCTGGTGGACAGGGGGCCAACTATGGCTACACCTTC
TRBV11-2	TRBJ2-7	TRBD2	-	CASSSPSLAGGYEQYF	TGTGCCAGCAGCTCCCCTAGTCTAGCGGGGGGCTACGAGCAGTACTTC
TRBV9	TRBJ2-3	TRBD2	-	CASSVAGTRKFANTDTQYF	TGTGCCAGCAGCGTAGCTGGGACTAGAAAATTCGCTAACACAGATACGCAGTATTTT
TRBV29-1	TRBJ2-7	TRBD1	-	CSVGFGQGYEQYF	TGCAGCGTTGGGTTCGGACAGGGCTACGAGCAGTACTTC